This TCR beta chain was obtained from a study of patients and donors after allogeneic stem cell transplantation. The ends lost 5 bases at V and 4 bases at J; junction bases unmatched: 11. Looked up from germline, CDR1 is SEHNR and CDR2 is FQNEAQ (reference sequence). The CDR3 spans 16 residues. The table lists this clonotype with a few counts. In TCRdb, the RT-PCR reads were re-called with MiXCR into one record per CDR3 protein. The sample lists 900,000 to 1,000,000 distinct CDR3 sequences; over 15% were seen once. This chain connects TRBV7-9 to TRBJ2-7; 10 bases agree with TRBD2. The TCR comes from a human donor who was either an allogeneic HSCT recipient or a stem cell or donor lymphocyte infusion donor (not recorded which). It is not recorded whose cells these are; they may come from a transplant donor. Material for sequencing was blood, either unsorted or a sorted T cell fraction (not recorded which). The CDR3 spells CASSVRYGLADYEQYF. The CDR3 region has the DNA TGTGCCAGCAGCGTAAGGTACGGACTAGCGGATTACGAGCAGTACTTC.